This entry lists 16 T cell receptor beta chains sequenced from one sample in a study of T cells after posttransplantation cyclophosphamide (dated by TCRdb to between 2015 and 2016). Libraries were made using the immunoSEQ multiplex PCR assay. Here the immuneACCESS table is served through TCRdb, limited to in-frame sequences with V and J called. Missing clones are a known gap in these copies; in checked studies unresolved V genes cover under half, and the rest lacks a known reason. Across this sample there are around 6,100 clones, with about 98% seen only once. Over 0.7% of the sample lies in the top ten. Sequenced: memory CD4+ T cells sorted from PBMCs. Receptors were obtained from a man aged 40-50 years in good health, CMV-negative, and a related stem cell transplant donor.

This chain joins TRBV28 and TRBJ2-1, with TRBD2 matching 9 bases. Germline CDR1 is MDHEN and CDR2 is SYDVKM. The CDR3 has 15 residues. V was clipped by 7 bases and J by 6 bases; unmatched bases: 10. The CDR3 DNA follows: TGTGCCAGCAAGGATCATTTTAGCGGGGGCAATGAGCAGTTCTTC. It is translated as CASKDHFSGGNEQFF.

The V and J genes are TRBV19 and TRBJ2-2, with TRBD2 matching 7 bases. CDR3 size: 18 residues. The V gene end was trimmed by 2 bases and the J gene end by 4 bases; junction bases not matched to a gene: 13. CDR1 is LNHDA and CDR2 is SQIVND in the germline V gene (reference sequence). In DNA form, the CDR3 reads TGTGCCAGTAGTATATATCCCACGAGGGGCGGGAGCACCGGGGAGCTGTTTTTT. This codes for CASSIYPTRGGSTGELFF.

The chain carries TRBV19 and TRBJ2-3, with D tentatively TRBD2 (6 bases). The V and J ends lost 4 bases and 2 bases respectively, with 7 bases between them. Per germline, CDR1 LNHDA and CDR2 SQIVND (reference sequence). This CDR3 comprises 13 residues. The DNA for the CDR3 is TGTGCCAGTAGTAGCGGGACCACAGATACGCAGTATTTT. It yields the protein CASSSGTTDTQYF.

For the CDR3, the DNA is TGCAGCGTCCCGACTAGCGGGAGGGTCGATGAGCAGTTCTTC. As protein: CSVPTSGRVDEQFF. The chain combines TRBV29-1 with TRBJ2-1; TRBD2 matches at 14 bases. The CDR3 runs 14 residues. The trim removed 6 bases at V and 8 bases at J, leaving 6 bases unmatched. Germline V gives CDR1 SQVTM, CDR2 ANQGSEA.

This chain uses TRBV11-3 with TRBJ2-2; possibly TRBD1 for D (5 bases). With 6 bases removed from V and 3 bases from J, the gap between germline ends came to 11 bases. The CDR3 loop spans 14 amino acids. The germline gives CDR1 SGHNT, CDR2 YENEEA. The CDR3 DNA reads TGTGCCAGCAGTCCTGACAGCTACACCGGGGAGCTGTTTTTT. Translating gives CASSPDSYTGELFF. Filled out from reference TRBV11-3 and TRBJ2-2, the complete variable domain reads EAGVVQSPRYKIIEKKQPVAFWCNPISGHNTLYWYLQNLGQGPELLIRYENEEAVDDSQLPKDRFSAERLKGVDSTLKIQPAELGDSAVYLCASSPDSYTGELFFGEGSRLTVL.

The chain couples TRBV2 to TRBJ1-1, with D perhaps matching TRBD1 (6 bases). The CDR3 is 13 residues long. Germline V gene sequence: CDR1 SNHLY, CDR2 FYNNEI. Trimming left V 5 bases short and J 5 bases short, with 12 bases between. CDR3 sequence (DNA): TGTGCCAGCAGTCTAGGGGGTAGAACTGAAGCTTTCTTT. It encodes CASSLGGRTEAFF. Full variable domain (remainder filled in from reference TRBV2 and TRBJ1-1): EPEVTQTPSHQVTQMGQEVILRCVPISNHLYFYWYRQILGQKVEFLVSFYNNEISEKSEIFDDQFSVERPDGSNFTLKIRSTKLEDSAMYFCASSLGGRTEAFFGQGTRLTVV.

The chain links TRBV7-2 to TRBJ2-2; TRBD2 matches at 7 bases. The germline CDR1 and CDR2 sequences are SGHTA and FQGNSA. CDR3 length equals 16 residues. Germline trimming cut 3 bases from V and 1 base from J; bases unmatched to any gene: 5. The CDR3 loop is CASSFLGGMNTGELFF. For the CDR3, the DNA is TGTGCCAGCAGCTTCTTGGGAGGGATGAACACCGGGGAGCTGTTTTTT.

V usage is TRBV19 and J usage is TRBJ2-3; 8 nucleotides align to TRBD2. V was pared by 5 bases and J by 1 base, with 5 bases of the junction left unmatched. The CDR3 has 15 amino acids. Germline-derived CDR1 and CDR2 are LNHDA and SQIVND (reference sequence). This CDR3 reads CASSLGLDRTDTQYF. The CDR3 DNA follows: TGTGCCAGTAGTCTGGGACTAGACCGCACAGATACGCAGTATTTT.

The V gene is TRBV29-1, the J gene TRBJ2-1, with 13 bases fitting TRBD2. Trimming cost V 3 bases and J 0 bases; bases outside gene matches: 17. This CDR3 is built from 21 residues. Germline loops: CDR1 SQVTM, CDR2 ANQGSEA. The chain's CDR3 is CSVDGQRGLAGVGFSYNEQFF. The CDR3 DNA follows: TGCAGCGTTGATGGTCAACGAGGACTAGCGGGAGTTGGGTTCTCCTACAATGAGCAGTTCTTC.

The chain uses TRBV6-1 and TRBJ1-4, with a possible D match to TRBD1 (6 bases). The CDR3 runs to 14 residues. Trimming pared 1 base from V and 9 bases from J, leaving 12 bases between. Per the germline V gene, CDR1 is MNHNS and CDR2 is SASEGT. The CDR3 DNA reads as TGTGCCAGCAGTGAAGACAGGGTCAGGAAAAAACTGTTTTTT. This encodes CASSEDRVRKKLFF.

The rearrangement links TRBV6-5 to TRBJ1-3; D may be TRBD1 (6 bases). V lost 0 bases and J 6 bases, leaving 12 bases between the germline ends. The CDR3 sequence is 15 residues long. CDR1 is MNHEY and CDR2 is SVGAGI in the germline V gene. The CDR3 protein is CASSYSGQGQNTIYF. The CDR3 DNA follows: TGTGCCAGCAGTTACTCGGGGCAGGGACAAAACACCATATATTTT.

V gene TRBV6-6 combines with J gene TRBJ1-4; 7 bases line up with TRBD1. J gave up 8 bases and V 6 bases, and 9 bases lay outside the gene matches. Looked up from germline, CDR1 is MNHNY and CDR2 is SVGAGI (reference sequence). The CDR3 spans 14 residues. CDR3 in DNA: TGTGCCAGCAGCCGGACAGGAGGGGTAGAAAAACTGTTTTTT. Translating it yields CASSRTGGVEKLFF.

The rearrangement uses TRBV28 and TRBJ2-7; the D is unclear. The CDR3 length is 16 residues. Per the germline V gene, CDR1 is MDHEN and CDR2 is SYDVKM. Trimming stripped 7 bases from V and 3 bases from J, with 22 bases between. The chain's CDR3 is CASTERLPRRGYEQYF. The CDR3 nucleotides read TGTGCCAGCACGGAGAGACTGCCACGTCGAGGCTACGAGCAGTACTTC.

The genes are TRBV6-5 and TRBJ2-5; TRBD1 agrees at 8 bases. V dropped 6 bases and J dropped 2; count of bases not matched to a gene: 5. The germline V gene has CDR1 MNHEY and CDR2 SVGAGI. This CDR3 comprises 14 residues. The DNA for the CDR3 is TGTGCCAGCAGCCTCAACAGGGGGCAAGAGACCCAGTACTTC. This encodes CASSLNRGQETQYF.

The chain employs TRBV12-1 and TRBJ2-4; the D call of TRBD1 is as the table states it, not checked on the DNA. TRBV12-1 is a pseudogene. The CDR3 is 18 residues long. In nucleotides, the CDR3 is TGTGCCAGCAGCTTTGAGTCCGGACAATTTGTAGCCAAAAACATTCAGTACTTC. Encoded protein: CASSFESGQFVAKNIQYF.

This clone appeared a single time. The chain recombines TRBV2 with TRBJ2-5; TRBD2 is a possible D gene (6 bases). The V end was cut by 6 bases, the J end by 4 bases, with 15 bases between. From germline, CDR1 is SNHLY and CDR2 FYNNEI. This CDR3 contains 14 residues. CDR3 residues: CASSPLWRGETQYF. For the CDR3, the DNA is TGTGCCAGCAGCCCTTTGTGGAGGGGAGAGACCCAGTACTTC.